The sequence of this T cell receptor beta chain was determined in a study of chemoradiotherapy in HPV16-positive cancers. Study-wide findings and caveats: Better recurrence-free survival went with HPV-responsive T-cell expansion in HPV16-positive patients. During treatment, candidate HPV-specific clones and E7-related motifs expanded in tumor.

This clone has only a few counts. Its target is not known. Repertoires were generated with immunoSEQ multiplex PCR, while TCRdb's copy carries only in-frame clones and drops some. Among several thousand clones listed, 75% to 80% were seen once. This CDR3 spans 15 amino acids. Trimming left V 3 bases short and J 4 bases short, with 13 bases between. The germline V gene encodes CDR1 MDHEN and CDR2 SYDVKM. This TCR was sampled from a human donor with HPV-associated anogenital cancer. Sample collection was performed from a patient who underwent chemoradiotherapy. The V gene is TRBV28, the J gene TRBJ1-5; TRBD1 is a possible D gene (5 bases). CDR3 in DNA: TGTGCCAGCAGTTTCTCCAGGGCTTCGAATCAGCCCCAGCATTTT. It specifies CASSFSRASNQPQHF.